Detailed here is one TCR beta chain. By share, this clonotype ranks as medium-sized (0.01 to 0.1%). Its cognate antigen has yet to be identified. No qualities accompany the bases; no much larger clone lies one base away. The junction shows trimming of 0 bases on V and 5 bases on J, and the gene matches do not reach 8 bases of it. The CDR3 contains 17 residues, cysteine and phenylalanine counted. CDR3 DNA is the only sequence kept; it has 51 bases, read in frame from the first base. CDR1 is given as SGHTA and CDR2 as FQGNSA, both from the germline V gene. The sample comes from a study. Reads for this sample came from an Illumina MiSeq. The public reads were reprocessed in TCRdb via fastp at Q25 and MiXCR, keeping in-frame beta chains. Each entry is one CDR3 protein sequence, shown with its most common DNA and genes. This sample is represented by about 3,900 distinct CDR3 sequences; under 12% of them were singletons. Around 13% of the sample is in the top ten clones.

This clonotype was obtained from a human donor with rheumatoid arthritis. This receptor chain uses TRBV7-2 and TRBJ2-5; 11 nucleotides in the junction match TRBD2. Sample: CD4+ T cells from synovial fluid. The bases are TGTGCCAGCAGCTTAGCGCTAACGGCTAGCGGGAGGGAGACCCAGTACTTC. This gives the protein CASSLALTASGRETQYF.